This note documents a single T cell receptor (beta chain) sequence. Its target is unknown. Beta-chain TCR cDNA was generated via 5'RACE template switching with UMIs. Following a re-call of the 5' RACE reads, TCRdb has one entry per CDR3 protein and lacks DNA. Here the sample table reports about 15,000 distinct CDR3 sequences. This sample is part of a study of T cells expressing NK-cell markers. About the study: It was sorted CD3+CD56+NKG2C+, CD3+CD56+NKG2C- and CD3+CD56-NKG2C+ T cells that supplied the TCR beta repertoires. Broader study findings: For a handful of donors, these clonotypes were likewise the leading ones in the CD3+CD56-NKG2C+ fraction.

CDR3 length: 16 amino acids. From germline, CDR1 is DFQATT and CDR2 SNEGSKA (reference sequence). The TCR originated in a man aged 18 to 69 in good health. The chain is built from TRBV20-1 and TRBJ2-7; with no DNA, the TCRdb D assignment of TRBD2 cannot be verified. Sequenced input: blood T cells: a sorted CD56 or NKG2C T cell subset, CD4+ or CD8+ T cells, or bulk PBMC T cells (not recorded which). The CDR3 sequence: CSAVDVAGQSTYEQYF.